Below are 25 T cell receptor beta chains sequenced from a single sample in a study of cytomegalovirus exposure and HLA in healthy donors. Measured with immunoSEQ multiplex PCR; TCRdb has only the in-frame clones, and not every one. Among 220,000 or so clones, approximately 88% were seen once, and the ten largest hold about an eighth. Specimen: PBMCs. Receptors originate from a woman in her thirties in good health and CMV-seropositive.

The V gene is TRBV15, the J gene TRBJ2-1; 10 bases line up with TRBD2. CDR1 LNHNV and CDR2 YYDKDF come from the germline V gene (reference sequence). The V segment lost 3 bases and the J segment 6 bases; nucleotides outside the gene matches: 5. The CDR3 sequence is 15 residues long. The CDR3 DNA is TGTGCCACCAGCAGTGAGCGGGAGGGCCGCAATGAGCAGTTCTTC. It translates to CATSSEREGRNEQFF.

This clone was counted a few times. V is TRBV7-8 and J is TRBJ1-5; 7 bases map to TRBD1. The CDR3 covers 14 residues. CDR1 is SGHVS and CDR2 is FQNEAQ in the germline V gene. V shed 4 bases, J shed 5 bases, and the junction held 5 bases outside the gene matches. CDR3 sequence: CASSSQGGYQPQHF. CDR3 in DNA: TGTGCCAGCAGCTCTCAGGGGGGGTATCAGCCCCAGCATTTT.

The rearrangement uses TRBV27 and TRBJ2-7; D gene ambiguous. Germline V gene data show CDR1 as MNHEY and CDR2 as SMNVEV (reference sequence). V was pared by 2 bases and J by 0 bases, with 5 bases between. This CDR3 is built from 13 residues. The CDR3 loop reads CASSLVSSYEQYF. As DNA, the CDR3 is TGTGCCAGCAGTTTAGTGTCCTCCTACGAGCAGTACTTC.

V is TRBV6-5 and J is TRBJ2-5, with no clear D. The CDR3 is 11 residues long. Germline V gives CDR1 MNHEY, CDR2 SVGAGI. V lost 6 bases and J 5 bases, leaving 7 bases between the germline ends. The CDR3 sequence: CASRRYETQYF. CDR3 DNA: TGTGCCAGCAGGCGGTACGAGACCCAGTACTTC.

In this sample, this clone turned up once. The rearrangement joins TRBV30 to TRBJ1-4; TRBD1 is a possible D gene (6 bases). The V and J ends lost 2 bases and 2 bases respectively, with 12 bases between them. The germline CDR1 and CDR2 sequences are GTSNPN and SVGIG (reference sequence). The CDR3 runs to 15 residues. The CDR3 here is CAWSKGGWTNEKLFF. Here the CDR3 DNA reads TGTGCCTGGAGTAAGGGGGGCTGGACTAATGAAAAACTGTTTTTT.

CDR3 region: CASSLLAGARDEQFF. CDR3 bases: TGTGCCAGCTCGCTACTAGCGGGAGCGAGGGATGAGCAGTTCTTC. The J gene is TRBJ2-1, the V gene TRBV18; 11 bases agree with TRBD2. This CDR3 comprises 15 residues. CDR1 is KGHSH and CDR2 is LQKENI in the germline V gene. The V gene end was trimmed by 6 bases and the J gene end by 8 bases; junction bases not matched to a gene: 9.

This sequence joins TRBV29-1 and TRBJ1-2; D is ambiguous. There are 13 residues in the CDR3. V was pared by 4 bases and J by 3 bases, with 12 bases between. From germline, CDR1 is SQVTM and CDR2 ANQGSEA. CDR3 sequence reads: CSVAEVKDYGYTF. CDR3 nucleotides: TGCAGCGTTGCAGAGGTAAAGGACTATGGCTACACCTTC.

The genes are TRBV14 and TRBJ2-1, with a weak D call TRBD2 (5 bases). Germline CDR1 reads SGHDN; CDR2 reads FVKESK. The CDR3 spans 14 residues. V was clipped by 5 bases and J by 1 base, with 9 bases between them. The CDR3 loop reads CASSVGVSYNEQFF. For the CDR3, the DNA is TGTGCCAGCAGCGTCGGGGTTTCCTACAATGAGCAGTTCTTC.

This clone was seen a handful of times. The rearrangement uses TRBV19 and TRBJ2-1; possible D gene TRBD2, 6 bases. The length of the CDR3 is 17 residues. Per the germline V gene, CDR1 is LNHDA and CDR2 is SQIVND (reference sequence). V was clipped by 5 bases and J by 6 bases, with 23 bases between them. In DNA, the CDR3 is TGTGCCAGTAGTTCGGGTGCCGGGACTGGGCCTATCAATGAGCAGTTCTTC. Its protein is CASSSGAGTGPINEQFF.

The chain uses TRBV6-1 and TRBJ2-1; D call uncertain. V shed 8 bases and J shed 9 bases, with 14 bases lying between them. Germline loops: CDR1 MNHNS, CDR2 SASEGT. The CDR3 consists of 12 residues. The CDR3 DNA sequence: TGTGCCAGCGAGGCCTCCCGGAGTGAGCAGTTCTTC. As protein: CASEASRSEQFF.

The rearrangement links TRBV7-8 to TRBJ2-1, with TRBD2 identical over 8 bases. V trimming: 0 bases; J trimming: 4 bases; junction bases outside the gene matches: 8. The germline CDR1 and CDR2 sequences are SGHVS and FQNEAQ. The CDR3 is 17 amino acids. The CDR3 protein is CASSLAISGGPYNEQFF. As DNA, the CDR3 is TGTGCCAGCAGCTTAGCCATCAGCGGGGGTCCTTACAATGAGCAGTTCTTC.

The J gene is TRBJ1-1, the V gene TRBV5-4, with 7 bases aligning to TRBD1. CDR3 length: 17 amino acids. V lost 4 bases, J lost 5 bases, and 17 bases stayed unmatched. Germline-derived CDR1 and CDR2 are SGHNT and YYREEE (reference sequence). The CDR3 region has the DNA TGTGCCAGCAGCCCGGGGGGGCGAGACAGGGCCACGACTGAAGCTTTCTTT. It codes for CASSPGGRDRATTEAFF. The whole variable domain, remainder taken from reference TRBV5-4 and TRBJ1-1, is ETGVTQSPTHLIKTRGQQVTLRCSSQSGHNTVSWYQQALGQGPQFIFQYYREEENGRGNFPPRFSGLQFPNYSSELNVNALELDDSALYLCASSPGGRDRATTEAFFGQGTRLTVV.

CDR3 loop: CSVEGGDRVKNTEAFF. The CDR3 coding sequence is TGCAGCGTTGAAGGGGGGGACAGGGTTAAGAACACTGAAGCTTTCTTT. This chain uses TRBV29-1 with TRBJ1-1; 9 bases are a match to TRBD1. Per germline, CDR1 SQVTM and CDR2 ANQGSEA. CDR3 length: 16 amino acids. V lost 1 base, J lost 1 base, and 7 bases stayed unmatched.

The chain uses TRBV29-1 and TRBJ2-5; 9 bases map to TRBD2. The ends lost 8 bases at V and 5 bases at J; junction bases unmatched: 6. Germline CDR1 and CDR2: SQVTM and ANQGSEA. The CDR3 contains 12 residues. This CDR3 reads CSFSGSSETQYF. CDR3 bases: TGCAGCTTTAGCGGGAGCAGTGAGACCCAGTACTTC.

This clone was seen a few times. Additional DNA sequences in this sample encode the identical CDR3. The V gene is TRBV5-1, the J gene TRBJ2-2; no firm D call. The CDR3 sequence is 12 residues long. Trimming stripped 2 bases from V and 2 bases from J, with 1 base between. The germline V gene encodes CDR1 SGHRS and CDR2 YFSETQ. The CDR3 is CASSFNTGELFF. For the CDR3, the DNA is TGCGCCAGCAGCTTCAACACCGGGGAGCTGTTTTTT.

This clone has just a few counts. The V call is TRBV19, the J call TRBJ1-2; 7 nucleotides match TRBD1. Germline V lookup: CDR1 LNHDA, CDR2 SQIVND (reference sequence). This CDR3 is built from 13 residues. The V segment lost 3 bases and the J segment 2 bases; nucleotides outside the gene matches: 0. CDR3 in amino acids: CASSMGQNYGYTF. As DNA, the CDR3 is TGTGCCAGTAGTATGGGACAGAACTATGGCTACACCTTC.

The rearrangement links TRBV7-2 to TRBJ2-5; unclear D gene. The ends were cut back, 1 base at V and 2 bases at J, with 11 bases in the middle. CDR1 and CDR2 (germline): SGHTA, FQGNSA. This CDR3 comprises 15 residues. CDR3 residues: CASSLGSTQQETQYF. The CDR3 nucleotides read TGTGCCAGCAGCTTAGGAAGTACGCAGCAAGAGACCCAGTACTTC.

This clone was seen only a few times. The CDR3 reads CASSRQLSYEQYF. In nucleotides, the CDR3 is TGCGCCAGCAGTCGACAACTCTCCTACGAGCAGTACTTC. This rearrangement joins TRBV5-1 to TRBJ2-7; D not resolved. Germline lookup yields CDR1 SGHRS and CDR2 YFSETQ. This CDR3 contains 13 residues. Deletions cut 5 bases from V and 0 bases from J, with 9 bases between.

The gene calls are TRBV29-1 and TRBJ1-1; D is ambiguous. Trimming removed 6 bases from V and 2 bases from J, with 13 bases in between. The CDR3 has 13 residues. Looked up from germline, CDR1 is SQVTM and CDR2 is ANQGSEA. The CDR3 sequence is CSVTLTVNTEAFF. In DNA, the CDR3 is TGCAGCGTCACCCTGACGGTTAACACTGAAGCTTTCTTT.

Worth noting for this clone: Other DNA sequences in this specimen translate into the identical CDR3. The chain is built from TRBV9 and TRBJ2-5, with D possibly matching TRBD2 (6 bases). The V gene lost 2 bases and the J gene lost 1 base, with 9 bases spanning the gap. CDR1 and CDR2 (germline): SGDLS, YYNGEE. The CDR3 is 14 amino acids. CDR3 nucleotides: TGTGCCAGCAGCGTTGGGGGGTCCCAAGAGACCCAGTACTTC. Translated: CASSVGGSQETQYF. Filled out from reference TRBV9 and TRBJ2-5, the complete variable domain reads DSGVTQTPKHLITATGQRVTLRCSPRSGDLSVYWYQQSLDQGLQFLIQYYNGEERAKGNILERFSAQQFPDLHSELNLSSLELGDSALYFCASSVGGSQETQYFGPGTRLLVL.

J is TRBJ1-1 and V is TRBV27, with D unclear. Deletions cut 6 bases from V and 4 bases from J, with 6 bases between. The CDR3 consists of 11 residues. CDR1 is MNHEY, CDR2 SMNVEV, per germline (reference sequence). CDR3 in amino acids: CASRRSTEAFF. CDR3 nucleotides: TGTGCCAGCAGACGAAGCACTGAAGCTTTCTTT.

Concerning this clone itself: The identical CDR3 is also encoded by other nucleotide sequences in the sample. The rearrangement joins TRBV28 to TRBJ1-5; D may be TRBD1 (5 bases). The V gene lost 4 bases and the J gene lost 7 bases, with 8 bases spanning the gap. The CDR3 has 12 amino acids. Germline V gene lookup returns CDR1 MDHEN and CDR2 SYDVKM. CDR3 DNA sequence: TGTGCCAGCAGTTCCGGGGCACAGCCCCAGCATTTT. This gives the protein CASSSGAQPQHF.

This clone has a single count. The genes are TRBV29-1 and TRBJ2-4, with 9 nucleotides matching TRBD2. J lost 0 bases, V lost 4 bases, and 4 bases had no gene match. The germline V gene encodes CDR1 SQVTM and CDR2 ANQGSEA. The CDR3 runs to 15 residues. The CDR3 nucleotides are TGCAGCGTTGCGGGAGCGGGAGGAGCCAAAAACATTCAGTACTTC. Translating gives CSVAGAGGAKNIQYF.

This clone was detected only a few times. The V call is TRBV7-9, the J call TRBJ1-1; 8 nucleotides line up with TRBD1. V lost 4 bases, J lost 7 bases, and 5 bases stayed unmatched. This CDR3 contains 13 residues. The germline CDR1 and CDR2 sequences are SEHNR and FQNEAQ (reference sequence). As DNA, the CDR3 is TGTGCCAGCAGCTCCAGGGGGCCTCTTGAAGCTTTCTTT. This gives the protein CASSSRGPLEAFF.

Details on this clone: This sample also contains other DNA sequences that code for the same CDR3. The V gene is TRBV20-1, the J gene TRBJ1-1; no clear D gene. CDR3 length: 10 amino acids. The V gene's germline CDR1 is DFQATT and CDR2 SNEGSKA (reference sequence). Trimming removed 5 bases from V and 3 bases from J, with 4 bases in between. The CDR3 DNA sequence: TGCAGTGCTCGGGACACTGAAGCTTTCTTT. As protein: CSARDTEAFF.